This section outlines one TCR beta chain sequence together with its context. Its antigen remains unidentified. This sample is part of a study of T cell repertoires in cytomegalovirus infection. TCRdb itself ran the reads through MiXCR, one entry per CDR3 protein. The data show under 850,000 distinct CDR3 sequences, roughly 36% seen once. J gave up 6 bases and V 5 bases, and 10 bases lay outside the gene matches. The CDR3 sequence is 15 residues long. Germline assignment: CDR1 MNHGY and CDR2 SAAAGT. The chain combines TRBV6-8 with TRBJ2-7; TRBD2 aligns across 10 bases. The input for sequencing was cultured PBMCs, taken from culture after CMV antigen stimulation. The TCR sequence derives from a human donor in good health (CMV status not recorded). Some clones in this sample may be carry-over from other donors' samples. The CDR3 DNA follows: TGTGCCAGCAGTGGAAACGGGACTAGCGTTTTCGAGCAGTACTTC. Its translation is CASSGNGTSVFEQYF.